Each of the 20 T cell receptor beta chains below was sequenced from the same sample in a study of T-cell reconstitution after alpha-beta-depleted transplantation in children. For TCRbeta, the library was prepared with unique molecular identifiers. TCRdb analysed the PCR reads with MiXCR anew, one entry per CDR3 protein. The sample shows hundreds of thousands of distinct CDR3 sequences, over 10% of them seen only once. This sample comprised PBMCs, obtained before TCRalphabeta/CD19-depleted stem cell transplant. The source is a girl aged 2 to 9 with congenital amegakaryocytic thrombocytopenia, due to receive a stem cell transplant.

Worth noting for this clonotype: This may stem from a read error, because a much larger clone lies one nucleotide away. This chain joins TRBV12-3 or TRBV12-4 and TRBJ2-1; D may be TRBD2 (5 bases). The CDR3 is 16 amino acids. CDR3 in DNA: TGTGCCAGCAGTTTAGTATCGGGGAATTACTACAATAAGCAGTTCTTC. Encoded protein: CASSLVSGNYYNKQFF.

Of note for this clonotype: Just one base apart from a much larger clone, this may be a read error. This rearrangement joins TRBV7-3 to TRBJ2-5; perhaps D is TRBD1 or TRBD2 (5 bases each). CDR3 length equals 19 residues. Germline CDR1 SGHTA, CDR2 FQGTGA. V dropped 1 base and J dropped 0 bases, with 21 bases sitting between them. The CDR3 nucleotides are TGTGCCAGCAGCTTAATACGCCGGGGAGACCGGGACCACCAAGAGACCCAGTACTTC. Translating it yields CASSLIRRGDRDHQETQYF.

The rearrangement links TRBV27 to TRBJ1-5; 10 positions agree with TRBD1. Germline CDR1 and CDR2: MNHEY and SMNVEV (reference sequence). The CDR3 has 18 amino acids. Germline trimming cut 5 bases from V and 0 bases from J; bases unmatched to any gene: 10. CDR3 in DNA: TGTGCCAGCAGTCGGAGTGGACAGGGGGACTATAGCAATCAGCCCCAGCATTTT. It encodes CASSRSGQGDYSNQPQHF.

This clonotype has at least ten counts. V gene TRBV12-3 or TRBV12-4 combines with J gene TRBJ2-7, with D possibly TRBD1 on 5 matching bases. The CDR3 is made up of 14 amino acids. V lost 6 bases, J lost 0 bases, and 12 bases lay in between. The CDR3 DNA reads as TGTGCCAGCAGCCCACAGGAGAGCTCCTACGAGCAGTACTTC. Translating it yields CASSPQESSYEQYF.

This clonotype was detected ten times or more. The chain is built from TRBV30 and TRBJ2-3; 8 positions match TRBD2. CDR1 is GTSNPN and CDR2 is SVGIG in the germline V gene (reference sequence). This CDR3 is 13 amino acids long. After removal of 4 bases from V and 0 bases from J, the junction contained 0 bases not matched to a gene. This CDR3 is CAWTSGSTDTQYF. Written as DNA, the CDR3 is TGTGCCTGGACTAGCGGGAGCACAGATACGCAGTATTTT.

There are a few counts of this clonotype. V usage is TRBV5-1 and J usage is TRBJ1-4; D remains ambiguous. Germline assignment: CDR1 SGHRS and CDR2 YFSETQ. The germline V and J ends were trimmed by 0 bases and 0 bases, with 3 bases remaining between them. The CDR3 consists of 14 residues. CDR3 loop: CASSLAATNEKLFF. The CDR3 coding sequence is TGCGCCAGCAGCTTGGCCGCAACTAATGAAAAACTGTTTTTT.

Ten or more counts support this clonotype. This chain links TRBV29-1 with TRBJ1-2, with 8 positions matching TRBD1. Germline V lookup: CDR1 SQVTM, CDR2 ANQGSEA. The trim removed 2 bases at V and 7 bases at J, leaving 6 bases unmatched. The CDR3 length is 13 residues. DNA for the CDR3: TGCAGCGTTGAACATCAGGGGGCTCGTGGCTACACCTTC. Protein product: CSVEHQGARGYTF.

This clonotype was recorded only once. A much larger clone differs by one base, so this may be a read error. The V call is TRBV5-1, the J call TRBJ2-1; TRBD2 aligns across 7 bases. This CDR3 has 15 amino acids. Looked up from germline, CDR1 is SGHRS and CDR2 is YFSETQ. The CDR3: CASGLETSRYNEQFF. The CDR3 DNA reads as TGCGCCAGCGGCTTGGAGACTAGCAGATACAATGAGCAGTTCTTC. Looking up the rest from reference TRBV5-1 and TRBJ2-1 gives the full variable domain: KAGVTQTPRYLIKTRGQQVTLSCSPISGHRSVSWYQQTPGQGLQFLFEYFSETQRNKGNFPGRFSGRQFSNSRSEMNVSTLELGDSALYLCASGLETSRYNEQFFGPGTRLTVL.

The V and J genes are TRBV5-1 and TRBJ2-1, with D perhaps TRBD1 (7 bases). Trimming pared 0 bases from V and 5 bases from J, leaving 12 bases between. From germline, CDR1 is SGHRS and CDR2 YFSETQ. The CDR3 loop spans 15 amino acids. Here the CDR3 DNA reads TGCGCCAGCAGCTTGGAGGGCAGGGGGGACAATGAGCAGTTCTTC. It encodes CASSLEGRGDNEQFF.

This clonotype was found a few times. This sequence joins TRBV7-3 and TRBJ2-1, with D perhaps being TRBD1 or TRBD2 (6 bases each). The CDR3 spans 16 residues. From germline, CDR1 is SGHTA and CDR2 FQGTGA. V was trimmed by 0 bases and J by 4 bases, leaving 13 bases between them. Here the CDR3 reads CASSLTGAGIYNEQFF. The DNA of the CDR3 is TGTGCCAGCAGCTTAACGGGGGCGGGGATATACAATGAGCAGTTCTTC.

This clonotype showed up many times. The V call is TRBV14, the J call TRBJ1-1; D not resolved. CDR1 is SGHDN, CDR2 FVKESK, per germline. The CDR3 sequence is 14 residues long. V was trimmed by 0 bases and J by 0 bases, leaving 5 bases between them. The CDR3 protein is CASSQEALNTEAFF. The CDR3 DNA reads as TGTGCCAGCAGCCAAGAGGCCCTGAACACTGAAGCTTTCTTT.

This clonotype was counted at least ten times. The chain is built from TRBV7-9 and TRBJ2-5; D uncertain. This CDR3 is built from 12 residues. CDR1 SEHNR and CDR2 FQNEAQ come from the germline V gene (reference sequence). V shed 5 bases and J shed 1 base, with 5 bases lying between them. The CDR3 region is CASSASQETQYF. The CDR3 DNA reads as TGTGCCAGCAGCGCATCCCAAGAGACCCAGTACTTC.

With regard to this clonotype: This may arise from a read error, as a much more abundant clone is one base away. The J gene is TRBJ2-3, the V gene TRBV29-1; D is uncertain. The CDR3 runs to 13 residues. From germline, CDR1 is SQVTM and CDR2 ANQGSEA. The ends were cut back, 2 bases at V and 0 bases at J, with 6 bases in the middle. CDR3 sequence: CSVERYSTDTQYF. The CDR3 coding sequence is TGCAGCGTTGAACGTTATAGCACAGATACGCAGTATTTT.

This clonotype appeared many times. The V gene is TRBV27, the J gene TRBJ2-2; D is undetermined. The V end lost 0 bases, the J end lost 4 bases, and 15 bases lay between the germline ends. The CDR3 runs 17 residues. Germline V gene lookup returns CDR1 MNHEY and CDR2 SMNVEV (reference sequence). CDR3 bases: TGTGCCAGCAGTTTATCTCCCAGAACCACTCGCACCGGGGAGCTGTTTTTT. Encoded protein: CASSLSPRTTRTGELFF.

The V gene is TRBV27, the J gene TRBJ2-3; D possibly matches TRBD1 or TRBD2 (6 bases each). The CDR3 length is 15 residues. Germline V lookup: CDR1 MNHEY, CDR2 SMNVEV (reference sequence). Trimming shortened V by 0 bases and J by 6 bases, and 13 bases separated the two germline ends. The CDR3 loop reads CASSLSRRGRDTQYF. In DNA, the CDR3 is TGTGCCAGCAGTTTATCGCGTAGGGGGAGGGATACGCAGTATTTT.

In the case of this clonotype: An end of the junction differs from the germline gene, which may be a read error. The chain joins TRBV3-1 to TRBJ2-1; D is possibly TRBD2 (5 bases). Germline-derived CDR1 and CDR2 are LGHDT and YNNKEL (reference sequence). The CDR3 is made up of 14 amino acids. Written as DNA, the CDR3 is TGTGCCAGCAGCCAAGTCGTACGGGGAAATGAGCCGTTCTTC. Its protein product is CASSQVVRGNEPFF.

This clonotype was seen more than once but under ten times. This chain links TRBV20-1 with TRBJ2-3; tentative D call: TRBD2 (6 bases). CDR1 and CDR2 from the germline V gene are DFQATT and SNEGSKA (reference sequence). CDR3 length equals 14 residues. V was cut by 6 bases and J by 2 bases, with 15 bases left in between. The CDR3: CSATSRGYTDTQYF. The CDR3 DNA sequence: TGCAGTGCCACCTCTCGGGGGTACACAGATACGCAGTATTTT.

This clonotype was found a few times. CDR3 DNA: TGTGCCAGCGGGGACAGCTGGGGTCCTATGGAGGGCTACACCTTC. This gives the protein CASGDSWGPMEGYTF. The V and J genes are TRBV27 and TRBJ1-2; 7 positions match TRBD1. The CDR3 has 15 residues. Germline trimming cut 8 bases from V and 8 bases from J; bases unmatched to any gene: 17. The germline CDR1 and CDR2 sequences are MNHEY and SMNVEV (reference sequence).

The rearrangement links TRBV10-3 to TRBJ2-7; 9 nucleotides agree with TRBD1. Germline CDR1 reads ENHRY; CDR2 reads SYGVKD. This CDR3 comprises 16 residues. V trimming: 4 bases; J trimming: 0 bases; junction bases outside the gene matches: 7. The CDR3 is CAISGTGAGGSYEQYF. The CDR3 region has the DNA TGTGCCATCAGTGGGACAGGGGCAGGGGGCTCCTACGAGCAGTACTTC.

To note about this clonotype: It may be a read error: a sequence one base away is much more abundant. The rearrangement uses TRBV5-1 and TRBJ2-7; D is unclear. Deletions cut 0 bases from V and 0 bases from J, with 13 bases between. Germline CDR1 reads SGHRS; CDR2 reads YFSETQ. The CDR3 runs to 16 residues. The CDR3 DNA follows: TGCGCCAGCAGCTTGGGTGTGGGAAGTCTCTCCTACGAGCAGTACTTC. It yields the protein CASSLGVGSLSYEQYF.